The T cell receptor (beta chain) described here comes from a study of blood T cells in healthy people across ages (dated by TCRdb to 2015 to 2017). Context from the whole study: In model experiments, template switching captured about one uniquely barcoded TCR beta cDNA molecule for every two T cells. To avoid experimental bias, donors of different ages were spread randomly across the sequencing lanes. Four age groups were formed from the donors: young (average about 17 years), middle-aged (approximately 39), aged (62) and long-lived (around 80). For two donors (one aged 18 to 29 and one aged 80 or older), the study analyzed two additional independent replicas of 1 million unique cDNA reads from the same blood draw. The study measured age-related changes in TCR beta repertoire diversity using deep sequencing normalized with unique cDNA molecular identifiers.

Libraries were made using 5' RACE. For sequencing, an Illumina HiSeq 2500 was employed. A second PCR of about 6 to 11 cycles was performed with a sample-barcoded 5' primer and a J-beta primer mix. A unique molecular identifier was introduced onto each TCR beta cDNA molecule by a template-switch 5' adaptor carrying 12 random nucleotides. Each sample yielded at least 3 million CDR3-containing paired-end reads. First-strand cDNA was synthesized from all RNA with the Mint cDNA synthesis kit, primed by a TRBC-specific oligonucleotide. After uracil-DNA glycosylase treatment, a first 18-cycle PCR used universal primers M1SS and BC2_uni_R on all cDNA. Per the source publication's procedure: Normalization of each sample was performed by random selection of 1 million high-quality reads, each carrying a distinct molecular identifier. Reads sharing molecular identifiers were discarded rather than binned into consensus sequences. MiTCR, run with a Q25 quality threshold and the strictest error-elimination algorithm, handled CDR3 identification, clonotype clustering and error correction. A nonparametric unseen species model using Euler transformation provided a lower-bound estimate of total TCR beta diversity. TCRdb's own reprocessing of the public reads used fastp at Q25 and MiXCR and kept productive beta chains. Entries are consolidated by CDR3 protein sequence, retaining the most common genes and DNA. TCRdb, rather than the study authors, made the V and J calls. The sample has about a million distinct CDR3 sequences on record, around 54% of them singletons. The ten top clones hold roughly 23% of the sample.

The CDR3, cysteine through phenylalanine, is 14 amino acids long. CDR3 DNA only is kept here, 42 bases in frame from base 1. V drops 0 bases and J drops 3 bases, leaving 11 bases in between. As encoded in the germline V gene (reference sequence), CDR1 is DFQATT while CDR2 is SNEGSKA. The approximately 39 donors, aged about 6 to 95 years, were systemically healthy Caucasian individuals from Russia. Roughly 10 milliliters of peripheral blood were drawn from each donor into EDTA-treated Vacutainer tubes. Ficoll-Paque density-gradient centrifugation was used to isolate PBMCs, with at least 7 million per sample. Trizol reagent was used to extract total RNA from PBMCs, with at least 5 micrograms per sample. For every donor, flow cytometry on a PBMC aliquot measured the percentage of naive CD45RAhigh/CD27high T cells. Results and caveats for the whole study, not just this receptor: Estimates of total diversity from one million sequenced T cells were regarded as lower bounds and underestimates. Observed TCR beta diversity per million T cells fell roughly linearly with age, and a significant reduction was already apparent by age around 36. The CMV infection status of donors was not known, potentially confounding age-related changes in expanded clonotypes. Compared with the aged group, the long-lived group had more naive CD4+ T cells, fewer expanded clones and increased TCR diversity, a pattern suggesting age selection. Conclusive comparison of naive and antigen-experienced compartments was prevented by the profiling of bulk unsorted PBMCs. A strong correlation was found between observed TCR beta diversity and the percentage of naive T cells measured by flow cytometry.

About this clonotype itself: Its specific antigen is unknown. No base-level quality is on record; no much larger clone is a single base apart.

The receptor chain draws on TRBV20-1 and TRBJ2-5, and the D gene may be TRBD2, 5 bases matching. The TCR was taken from a woman aged 55-70 years in good health. Material: blood. The nucleotides are TGCAGTGCTAGAGATCGGACTGCAGAAGAGACCCAGTACTTC. The resulting protein is CSARDRTAEETQYF.